The 30 T cell receptor beta chains below come from one sample, sequenced in a study of CD8 T cells in Susac syndrome. When the RNA was reverse transcribed, random hexamers were used with an input of 0.5 to 1 ug. Each CDR3 protein is one row after TCRdb ran MiXCR on the immunoSEQ multiplex PCR reads. The sample has hundreds of thousands of distinct CDR3 sequences; 94% are singletons. The sample was CD4+ T cells from PBMCs. The receptors were gathered from a human donor with Susac syndrome.

The rearrangement uses TRBV14 and TRBJ2-5; D is unclear. Trimming took 1 base from V and 0 from J, leaving 9 bases between them. Germline V gene data show CDR1 as SGHDN and CDR2 as FVKESK. The CDR3 is made up of 15 amino acids. The CDR3 reads CASSQGLGYQETQYF. CDR3 coding DNA: TGTGCCAGCAGCCAAGGGTTAGGGTACCAAGAGACCCAGTACTTC.

V and J are TRBV11-3 and TRBJ2-1, with 11 bases aligning to TRBD2. The CDR3 has 13 residues. The V and J ends lost 8 bases and 7 bases, in that order; junction bases with no gene match: 4. The V gene's germline CDR1 is SGHNT and CDR2 YENEEA. CDR3 amino acids: CASGSGGANEQFF. For the CDR3, the DNA is TGTGCCAGCGGTAGCGGGGGGGCGAATGAGCAGTTCTTC.

This chain links TRBV12-3 or TRBV12-4 with TRBJ2-5; tentatively, D is TRBD1 or TRBD2 (5 bases each). The CDR3 extends over 13 amino acids. V was shortened by 6 bases and J by 5 bases, with 13 bases between the two germline ends. The CDR3 region has the DNA TGTGCCAGCAGCCGTGGGACCAGGGAGACCCAGTACTTC. Translated: CASSRGTRETQYF.

This rearrangement joins TRBV9 to TRBJ1-2; D perhaps matches TRBD1 (5 bases). Germline V gene lookup returns CDR1 SGDLS and CDR2 YYNGEE. V was trimmed by 0 bases and J by 7 bases, leaving 10 bases between them. This CDR3 region has 13 residues. DNA of the CDR3: TGTGCCAGCAGCGTAGAAGGGACCCTTGGCTACACCTTC. It is translated as CASSVEGTLGYTF.

V usage is TRBV29-1 and J usage is TRBJ1-1; tentative D call: TRBD1 (5 bases). CDR3 length equals 12 residues. Germline CDR1 reads SQVTM; CDR2 reads ANQGSEA. V gave up 6 bases and J gave up 3 bases, with 11 bases separating them. DNA for the CDR3: TGCAGCGTGGGGGACCTCCACACTGAAGCTTTCTTT. Its protein product is CSVGDLHTEAFF.

The J gene is TRBJ2-3, the V gene TRBV3-1; TRBD1 matches 9 bases. The germline CDR1 and CDR2 sequences are LGHDT and YNNKEL (reference sequence). There are 14 residues in the CDR3. The J segment lost 3 bases and the V segment lost 5 bases, leaving 3 bases of the junction unmatched. In nucleotides, the CDR3 is TGTGCCAGCAGCACCGGGACAGGGACAGATACGCAGTATTTT. The encoded protein is CASSTGTGTDTQYF.

The chain recombines TRBV6-2 or TRBV6-3 with TRBJ1-2; no firm D call. This CDR3 comprises 11 residues. V was pared by 6 bases and J by 2 bases, with 4 bases between. Germline assignment: CDR1 MNHEY and CDR2 SVGEGT. The CDR3 region has the DNA TGTGCCAGCAGGGCGAACTATGGCTACACCTTC. This translates into CASRANYGYTF.

The gene calls are TRBV20-1 and TRBJ2-5; D unresolved. This CDR3 is 11 amino acids long. The V and J ends lost 1 base and 5 bases respectively, with 5 bases between them. CDR1 and CDR2 (germline): DFQATT, SNEGSKA (reference sequence). In DNA form, the CDR3 reads TGCAGTGCTAGAGTGCGGGAGACCCAGTACTTC. Encoded protein: CSARVRETQYF.

The chain is built from TRBV4-3 and TRBJ2-7; perhaps D is TRBD1 or TRBD2 (6 bases each). This CDR3 spans 15 amino acids. Germline V gives CDR1 LGHNA, CDR2 YSLEER. V was shortened by 1 base and J by 4 bases, with 14 bases between the two germline ends. Here the CDR3 DNA reads TGCGCCAGCAGCCAAGTTAACGGGGGCGCATACGAGCAGTACTTC. Translation gives CASSQVNGGAYEQYF.

The chain has TRBV20-1 and TRBJ2-3, with 15 nucleotides matching TRBD2. This CDR3 spans 15 amino acids. The V gene's germline CDR1 is DFQATT and CDR2 SNEGSKA (reference sequence). With 6 bases clipped from V and 0 bases from J, the junction kept 1 base outside the gene matches. This chain's CDR3 is CSAGTSGGSTDTQYF. The CDR3 DNA follows: TGCAGTGCGGGGACTAGCGGGGGGAGCACAGATACGCAGTATTTT.

Only one count was recorded for this clonotype. The chain carries TRBV27 and TRBJ2-7; a possible D gene is TRBD1 (5 bases). V dropped 5 bases and J dropped 6 bases, with 17 bases sitting between them. Germline CDR1 is MNHEY and CDR2 is SMNVEV (reference sequence). The CDR3 totals 14 residues. In nucleotides, the CDR3 is TGTGCCAGCAGTCCGAACTCCAGGGTGTCCGAGCAGTACTTC. Protein product: CASSPNSRVSEQYF.

V gene TRBV6-2 or TRBV6-3 combines with J gene TRBJ2-1, with 15 bases aligning to TRBD2. The length of the CDR3 is 22 residues. Germline V gene sequence: CDR1 MNHEY, CDR2 SVGEGT. V gave up 5 bases and J gave up 0 bases; unmatched junction bases: 17. The CDR3 spells CASSRGLGTGTSGGSSYNEQFF. CDR3 in DNA: TGTGCCAGCAGTCGGGGGTTGGGGACCGGGACTAGCGGGGGGAGCTCCTACAATGAGCAGTTCTTC.

Written as DNA, the CDR3 is TGCAGTGCTCCTTTTGACAGGGCGTACTATGGCTACACCTTC. Protein sequence: CSAPFDRAYYGYTF. The chain is built from TRBV20-1 and TRBJ1-2, with TRBD1 matching 7 bases. Germline-derived CDR1 and CDR2 are DFQATT and SNEGSKA (reference sequence). V lost 5 bases and J lost 3; bases outside the gene matches: 9. The CDR3 spans 14 residues.

This chain links TRBV5-4 with TRBJ2-7, with 9 bases lining up with TRBD1. CDR3 length: 15 residues. Trimming cost V 2 bases and J 5 bases; bases outside gene matches: 8. Germline CDR1 and CDR2: SGHNT and YYREEE (reference sequence). In DNA form, the CDR3 reads TGTGCCAGCAGCTTTCCCGGGACAGGGAAGGACGAGCAGTACTTC. Translated: CASSFPGTGKDEQYF.

This clonotype was found once. V and J are TRBV9 and TRBJ1-6; 9 nucleotides match TRBD1. The CDR3 length is 15 residues. V trimming: 3 bases; J trimming: 9 bases; junction bases outside the gene matches: 7. Germline V lookup: CDR1 SGDLS, CDR2 YYNGEE. The CDR3 here is CASSARDRDISPLHF. The DNA for the CDR3 is TGTGCCAGCAGCGCCCGGGACAGGGATATTTCACCCCTCCACTTT.

With regard to this clonotype: One end of the junction fails to match germline, which may point to a read error. The rearrangement links TRBV7-7 to TRBJ2-7; unclear D gene. CDR1 is SSHAT, CDR2 FNYEAQ, per germline (reference sequence). The CDR3 spans 13 residues. The CDR3 DNA reads TGTGCTAGCAGCCGCCTGGCCTCCTACGAGCAGTACTTC. Residues: CASSRLASYEQYF. The full variable domain, in which reference TRBV7-7 and TRBJ2-7 provide the parts outside the CDR3, is GAGVSQSPRYKVTKRGQDVTLRCDPISSHATLYWYQQALGQGPEFLTYFNYEAQPDKSGLPSDRFSAERPEGSISTLTIQRTEQRDSAMYRCASSRLASYEQYFGPGTRLTVT.

This sequence joins TRBV2 and TRBJ2-4; D may match TRBD1 or TRBD2 (5 bases each). The CDR3 contains 15 residues. Trimming pared 6 bases from V and 3 bases from J, leaving 15 bases between. The germline V gene encodes CDR1 SNHLY and CDR2 FYNNEI. DNA of the CDR3: TGTGCCAGCAGCCCCGGGACGGACCTCAAAAACATTCAGTACTTC. Translated, it gives CASSPGTDLKNIQYF.

This clonotype has a single count. The chain has TRBV6-5 and TRBJ1-2; 7 nucleotides align to TRBD1. The CDR3 runs to 14 residues. Germline CDR1 and CDR2: MNHEY and SVGAGI. V shed 8 bases, J shed 3 bases, and the junction held 9 bases outside the gene matches. Written as DNA, the CDR3 is TGTGCCAGCCTCCCGCAGGGGGGGGACTATGGCTACACCTTC. Its protein product is CASLPQGGDYGYTF.

The J gene is TRBJ1-4, the V gene TRBV20-1; D is possibly TRBD1 (6 bases). Deletions cut 3 bases from V and 7 bases from J, with 15 bases between. The V gene's germline CDR1 is DFQATT and CDR2 SNEGSKA (reference sequence). This CDR3 region has 14 residues. In nucleotides, the CDR3 is TGCAGTGCTAGTATGGGGCAGGGGTTTGAAAAACTGTTTTTT. It codes for CSASMGQGFEKLFF.

The chain couples TRBV28 to TRBJ1-1; D possibly corresponds to TRBD1 (6 bases). The CDR3 is 15 residues long. Germline V gives CDR1 MDHEN, CDR2 SYDVKM. The germline V and J ends were trimmed by 4 bases and 3 bases, with 15 bases remaining between them. The DNA for the CDR3 is TGTGCCAGCAGTTCCCCGTCGGGGGCCTACACTGAAGCTTTCTTT. Its translation: CASSSPSGAYTEAFF.

V is TRBV30 and J is TRBJ1-2; D not certain. The ends were cut back, 0 bases at V and 1 base at J, with 9 bases in the middle. This CDR3 region has 14 residues. The germline gives CDR1 GTSNPN, CDR2 SVGIG (reference sequence). The CDR3 bases are TGTGCCTGGAGTGTTAACCAGGTTAACTATGGCTACACCTTC. Its protein product is CAWSVNQVNYGYTF.

The chain recombines TRBV30 with TRBJ2-7, with D unresolved. Germline CDR1 is GTSNPN and CDR2 is SVGIG (reference sequence). The CDR3 is 12 residues long. Trimming cost V 1 base and J 1 base, with 5 bases left between them. The CDR3 nucleotides are TGTGCCTGGAGTGCAGAGTCCTACGAGCAGTACTTC. The encoded protein is CAWSAESYEQYF.

The V call is TRBV15, the J call TRBJ2-7; the D call may be TRBD1 or TRBD2 (5 bases each). V lost 3 bases, J lost 2 bases, and 14 bases lay in between. In germline, CDR1 is LNHNV, CDR2 YYDKDF (reference sequence). The CDR3 is 15 amino acids. CDR3 protein: CATSRGPGIPYEQYF. The CDR3 nucleotides are TGTGCCACCAGCAGGGGACCGGGGATCCCCTACGAGCAGTACTTC.

The chain employs TRBV12-3 or TRBV12-4 and TRBJ2-7, with a tentative D call TRBD1 (5 bases). The CDR3 is 15 amino acids. V was clipped by 5 bases and J by 0 bases, with 14 bases between them. CDR3 sequence (DNA): TGTGCCAGCAGTCCATACAGGCGGAGCTCCTACGAGCAGTACTTC. Its translation: CASSPYRRSSYEQYF.

The chain recombines TRBV6-4 with TRBJ2-3; D may be TRBD2 (5 bases). V was clipped by 4 bases and J by 5 bases, with 10 bases between them. CDR1 is MRHNA and CDR2 is SNTAGT in the germline V gene. The CDR3 is made up of 13 amino acids. The CDR3 DNA follows: TGTGCCAGCAGTGCCCGAGAGGGAGATACGCAGTATTTT. Translating it yields CASSAREGDTQYF.

The chain carries TRBV27 and TRBJ2-5; TRBD1 aligns across 9 bases. Trimming took 3 bases from V and 2 from J; bases not matched to a gene: 4. There are 15 residues in the CDR3. Germline CDR1 is MNHEY and CDR2 is SMNVEV (reference sequence). Written as DNA, the CDR3 is TGTGCCAGCAGTTTCGGACAGGGGAATCAAGAGACCCAGTACTTC. This encodes CASSFGQGNQETQYF.

The chain uses TRBV7-2 and TRBJ1-5; D is unresolved. The CDR3 length is 14 residues. Germline loops: CDR1 SGHTA, CDR2 FQGNSA. V gave up 5 bases and J gave up 4 bases, with 12 bases separating them. CDR3 sequence (DNA): TGTGCCAGCAGCCTATCGGACGGAAATCAGCCCCAGCATTTT. It specifies CASSLSDGNQPQHF.

The genes are TRBV6-5 and TRBJ1-1; D uncertain. Trimming stripped 5 bases from V and 5 bases from J, with 12 bases between. Germline V gene sequence: CDR1 MNHEY, CDR2 SVGAGI. This CDR3 region has 13 residues. The CDR3 DNA follows: TGTGCCAGCAGTCAAGATCCCGAAACTGAAGCTTTCTTT. It translates to CASSQDPETEAFF.

This chain connects TRBV4-3 to TRBJ2-5, with 8 bases lining up with TRBD1. J was trimmed by 4 bases and V by 0 bases; bases with no gene match: 7. Germline values: CDR1 LGHNA, CDR2 YSLEER. This CDR3 contains 16 residues. CDR3 loop: CASSQERGGQGETQYF. The CDR3 region has the DNA TGCGCCAGCAGCCAAGAGAGGGGAGGACAGGGAGAGACCCAGTACTTC.

V usage is TRBV5-1 and J usage is TRBJ2-5, with TRBD2 as a possible D gene (5 bases). The germline V gene encodes CDR1 SGHRS and CDR2 YFSETQ. The V and J ends lost 0 bases and 1 base respectively, with 16 bases between them. The CDR3 covers 17 residues. CDR3 sequence reads: CASSLAPGITVQETQYF. The CDR3 DNA is TGCGCCAGCAGCTTGGCCCCCGGGATTACGGTCCAAGAGACCCAGTACTTC.